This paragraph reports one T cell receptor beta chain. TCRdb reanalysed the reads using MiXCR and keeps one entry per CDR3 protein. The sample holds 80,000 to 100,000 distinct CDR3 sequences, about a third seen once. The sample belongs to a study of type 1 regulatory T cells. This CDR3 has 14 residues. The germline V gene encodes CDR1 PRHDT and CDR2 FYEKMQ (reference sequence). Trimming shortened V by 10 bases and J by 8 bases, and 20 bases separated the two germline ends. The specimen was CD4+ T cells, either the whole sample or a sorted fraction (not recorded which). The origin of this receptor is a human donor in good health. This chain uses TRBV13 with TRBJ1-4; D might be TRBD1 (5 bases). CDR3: CATRPGTAGEKLFF. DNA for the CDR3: TGTGCCACCCGACCCGGGACCGCGGGCGAAAAACTGTTTTTT.